These 20 T cell receptor beta chains were sequenced from one sample in a study of blood T cells in healthy people across ages. The second PCR ran about 6 to 11 cycles with a sample-barcoded 5' primer and J-beta primers. A single record per CDR3 protein comes from TCRdb applying MiXCR to the 5' RACE reads. The table records fewer than 1.5 million distinct CDR3 sequences, approximately 42% of them present only once. Sequencing was performed on blood. These receptors were taken from a woman under 30 in good health.

This chain connects TRBV28 to TRBJ1-4; no firm D call. V was shortened by 4 bases and J by 4 bases, with 13 bases between the two germline ends. This CDR3 contains 15 residues. From germline, CDR1 is MDHEN and CDR2 SYDVKM. Here the CDR3 DNA reads TGTGCCAGCAGTTCCCCGTCCGCCGGTAATGAAAAACTGTTTTTT. Its protein is CASSSPSAGNEKLFF.

Of note for this clonotype: This may be a read error, as it is one base from a much larger clone. The J gene is TRBJ2-5, the V gene TRBV10-3; 7 nucleotides align to TRBD1. With the DNA end fitting TRBJ2-7 better, the J assignment may be wrong. Germline values: CDR1 ENHRY, CDR2 SYGVKD. This CDR3 contains 14 residues. The CDR3 nucleotides read TGTGTCATCAGACAGACAGGGACCAATGACGAGCAGTACTTC. Protein sequence: CVIRQTGTNDEQYF.

This sequence joins TRBV12-3 or TRBV12-4 and TRBJ2-1; unclear D gene. Trimming took 3 bases from V and 5 from J, leaving 14 bases between them. CDR3 length equals 15 residues. The CDR3: CASSFIRLADNEQFF. The CDR3 region has the DNA TGTGCCAGCAGTTTTATTCGTTTAGCAGACAATGAGCAGTTCTTC.

This clonotype has a handful of counts. V gene TRBV12-3 or TRBV12-4 combines with J gene TRBJ2-5; 8 bases are shared with TRBD2. V shed 7 bases and J 4 bases; nucleotides not matched to a gene: 8. There are 14 residues in the CDR3. CDR3 region: CASMSGGETETQYF. The CDR3 DNA is TGTGCCAGCATGTCGGGAGGGGAGACAGAGACCCAGTACTTC.

The sample holds a few counts of this clonotype. The chain employs TRBV10-3 and TRBJ1-1, with D possibly being TRBD1 (5 bases). CDR3 length: 15 residues. Germline V lookup: CDR1 ENHRY, CDR2 SYGVKD. V lost 2 bases and J lost 2, with 12 bases in between. The CDR3 loop reads CAISEGHLSNTEAFF. The CDR3 coding sequence is TGTGCCATCAGTGAGGGACATTTATCAAACACTGAAGCTTTCTTT.

This chain uses TRBV7-9 with TRBJ1-4; 7 positions agree with TRBD1. Germline V gene lookup returns CDR1 SEHNR and CDR2 FQNEAQ (reference sequence). J was trimmed by 5 bases and V by 5 bases; bases with no gene match: 5. The CDR3 sequence is 14 residues long. The CDR3, as DNA: TGTGCCAGCAGCCCGGGACAGCAAAATGAAAAACTGTTTTTT. Amino acids: CASSPGQQNEKLFF.

The chain combines TRBV6-5 with TRBJ2-2, with no clear D. The germline V gene encodes CDR1 MNHEY and CDR2 SVGAGI. The V end lost 0 bases, the J end lost 7 bases, and 3 bases lay between the germline ends. The CDR3 consists of 12 residues. In nucleotides, the CDR3 is TGTGCCAGCAGTTACTCTATCGGGGAGCTGTTTTTT. Encoded protein: CASSYSIGELFF.

Only a few counts were recorded for this clonotype. This chain uses TRBV10-3 with TRBJ1-6; a possible D gene is TRBD1 (5 bases). The V end lost 6 bases, the J end lost 5 bases, and 5 bases lay between the germline ends. The CDR3 covers 12 residues. CDR1 is ENHRY, CDR2 SYGVKD, per germline. As DNA, the CDR3 is TGTGCCATCAGGACAGATAATTCACCCCTCCACTTT. Its translation is CAIRTDNSPLHF.

The chain employs TRBV21-1 and TRBJ1-5; the DNA was not compared with TRBD1, the D call given in the table. TRBV21-1 is a pseudogene segment. This CDR3 has 16 amino acids. CDR3 residues: CASSRDRGRICQPQHF. The DNA for the CDR3 is TGTGCCAGCAGCAGGGACAGGGGGCGCATTTGTCAGCCCCAGCATTTT.

J is TRBJ2-5 and V is TRBV28, with D perhaps matching TRBD2 (5 bases). Trimming shortened V by 6 bases and J by 11 bases, and 13 bases separated the two germline ends. The CDR3 runs 11 residues. CDR1 is MDHEN, CDR2 SYDVKM, per germline. The CDR3 nucleotides are TGTGCCAGCAGACGAGTGAGGGAGCAGTACTTC. Translating it yields CASRRVREQYF.

The chain is built from TRBV7-8 and TRBJ1-5, with a tentative D call TRBD1 (6 bases). CDR1 is SGHVS and CDR2 is FQNEAQ in the germline V gene. V lost 5 bases and J lost 3, with 14 bases in between. The CDR3 totals 15 residues. This CDR3 reads CASSRGAQNNQPQHF. The CDR3 bases are TGTGCCAGCAGCCGGGGGGCACAGAACAATCAGCCCCAGCATTTT.

The chain joins TRBV2 to TRBJ1-5; D remains ambiguous. This CDR3 has 13 residues. V was cut by 10 bases and J by 3 bases, with 13 bases left in between. Germline values: CDR1 SNHLY, CDR2 FYNNEI. The CDR3 DNA is TGTGCCATAGCGGTAGTGTACAATCAGCCCCAGCATTTT. Its translation is CAIAVVYNQPQHF. Complete variable domain (other parts from reference TRBV2 and TRBJ1-5): EPEVTQTPSHQVTQMGQEVILRCVPISNHLYFYWYRQILGQKVEFLVSFYNNEISEKSEIFDDQFSVERPDGSNFTLKIRSTKLEDSAMYFCAIAVVYNQPQHFGDGTRLSIL.

The genes are TRBV9 and TRBJ2-3; TRBD2 agrees at 12 bases. The CDR3 spans 17 residues. The germline gives CDR1 SGDLS, CDR2 YYNGEE. V shed 2 bases and J 2 bases; nucleotides not matched to a gene: 6. The CDR3 reads CASSVTSGRFPTDTQYF. Here the CDR3 DNA reads TGTGCCAGCAGCGTCACTAGCGGGAGGTTTCCCACAGATACGCAGTATTTT. Combining the CDR3 with reference TRBV9 and TRBJ2-3 gives the whole variable domain DSGVTQTPKHLITATGQRVTLRCSPRSGDLSVYWYQQSLDQGLQFLIQYYNGEERAKGNILERFSAQQFPDLHSELNLSSLELGDSALYFCASSVTSGRFPTDTQYFGPGTRLTVL.

The rearrangement uses TRBV4-2 and TRBJ2-1, with 9 bases matching TRBD2. Germline trimming cut 5 bases from V and 0 bases from J; bases unmatched to any gene: 11. From germline, CDR1 is LGHNA and CDR2 YNFKEQ. CDR3 length: 18 residues. CDR3 nucleotides: TGTGCCAGCAGCACCCGAAGTAGCGGGAGCTTCTCCTACAATGAGCAGTTCTTC. Residues: CASSTRSSGSFSYNEQFF.

In this sample, this clonotype turned up many times. This sequence joins TRBV20-1 and TRBJ2-1, with a weak D call TRBD2 (6 bases). Germline V CDR1 and CDR2: DFQATT, SNEGSKA (reference sequence). V lost 4 bases to trimming and J lost 0 bases, with 16 bases between them. The CDR3 is 16 residues long. For the CDR3, the DNA is TGCAGTGCTACGGCGGGAATTGGGAGCTCCTACAATGAGCAGTTCTTC. It yields the protein CSATAGIGSSYNEQFF.

This CDR3 reads CASRELYPNEQFF. For the CDR3, the DNA is TGTGCCAGCAGGGAGCTGTATCCCAATGAGCAGTTCTTC. This chain joins TRBV27 and TRBJ2-1; D gene uncertain. V lost 6 bases to trimming and J lost 6 bases, with 12 bases between them. The CDR3 runs to 13 residues. Germline V gene data show CDR1 as MNHEY and CDR2 as SMNVEV (reference sequence).

The chain employs TRBV20-1 and TRBJ1-2; 8 bases are shared with TRBD1. The V gene's germline CDR1 is DFQATT and CDR2 SNEGSKA (reference sequence). V was clipped by 3 bases and J by 2 bases; unmatched bases: 11. CDR3 length: 16 residues. Here the CDR3 DNA reads TGCAGTGCTAGCAACCCCAACAGGGGGGAAAACTATGGCTACACCTTC. Residues: CSASNPNRGENYGYTF.

The chain recombines TRBV18 with TRBJ2-4, with 10 bases matching TRBD2. The end of the DNA fits TRBJ2-7 better, so the J call may be wrong. This CDR3 has 15 amino acids. CDR1 KGHSH and CDR2 LQKENI come from the germline V gene. DNA for the CDR3: TGTGCCAGCTCACCGGGACTAGCGTCGCCCTACGAGCAGTACTTC. Translation gives CASSPGLASPYEQYF.

This clonotype has a count of ten or more. The V call is TRBV12-3 or TRBV12-4, the J call TRBJ2-1; 11 nucleotides agree with TRBD2. The CDR3 runs 16 residues. V was pared by 5 bases and J by 3 bases, with 6 bases of the junction left unmatched. The CDR3 DNA sequence: TGTGCCAGCAGTCCCGAGCTAGCGGGAGGCTACAATGAGCAGTTCTTC. It yields the protein CASSPELAGGYNEQFF.

Of note for this clonotype: Sequence at one end of the junction differs from germline and may be a read error. The chain couples TRBV28 to TRBJ2-3; tentatively, D is TRBD1 or TRBD2 (5 bases each). Germline CDR1 is MDHEN and CDR2 is SYDVKM. The CDR3 has 15 residues. The CDR3 nucleotides read TGCGCCGGGACCCTGGACATGGAGTTCACAGATACGCAGTATTTT. This encodes CAGTLDMEFTDTQYF.